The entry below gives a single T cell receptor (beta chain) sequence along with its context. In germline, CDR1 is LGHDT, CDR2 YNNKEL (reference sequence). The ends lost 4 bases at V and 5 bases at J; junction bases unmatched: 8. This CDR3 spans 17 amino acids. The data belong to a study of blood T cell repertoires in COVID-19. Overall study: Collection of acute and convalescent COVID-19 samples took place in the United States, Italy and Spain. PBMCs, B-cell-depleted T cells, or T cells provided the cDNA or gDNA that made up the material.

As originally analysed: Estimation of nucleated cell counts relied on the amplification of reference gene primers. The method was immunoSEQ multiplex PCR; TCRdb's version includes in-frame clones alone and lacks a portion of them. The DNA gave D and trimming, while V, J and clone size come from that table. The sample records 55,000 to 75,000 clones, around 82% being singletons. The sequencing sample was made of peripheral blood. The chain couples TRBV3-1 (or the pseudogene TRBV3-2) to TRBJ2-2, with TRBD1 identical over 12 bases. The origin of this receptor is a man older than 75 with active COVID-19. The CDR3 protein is CASSRGTGGFWTGELFF. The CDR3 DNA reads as TGTGCCAGCAGCCGAGGGACAGGGGGCTTTTGGACCGGGGAGCTGTTTTTT.